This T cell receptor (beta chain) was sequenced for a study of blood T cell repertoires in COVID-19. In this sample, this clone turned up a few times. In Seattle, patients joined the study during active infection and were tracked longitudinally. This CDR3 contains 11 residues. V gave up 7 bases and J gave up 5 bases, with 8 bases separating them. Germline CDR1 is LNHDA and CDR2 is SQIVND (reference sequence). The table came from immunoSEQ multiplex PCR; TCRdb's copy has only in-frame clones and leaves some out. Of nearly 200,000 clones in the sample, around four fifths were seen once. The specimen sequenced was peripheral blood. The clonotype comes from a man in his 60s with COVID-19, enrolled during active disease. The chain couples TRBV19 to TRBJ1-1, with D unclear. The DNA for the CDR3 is TGTGCCAGTATGACGGGGACTGAAGCTTTCTTT. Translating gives CASMTGTEAFF. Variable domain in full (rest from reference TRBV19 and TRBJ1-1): DGGITQSPKYLFRKEGQNVTLSCEQNLNHDAMYWYRQDPGQGLRLIYYSQIVNDFQKGDIAEGYSVSREKKESFPLTVTSAQKNPTAFYLCASMTGTEAFFGQGTRLTVV.